The rows below give T cell receptor beta chains drawn from one sample of a study of cytomegalovirus exposure and HLA in healthy donors. Using immunoSEQ multiplex PCR, the repertoire was profiled, and TCRdb retains in-frame clones only, with some absent. The sample carries tens of thousands of clones, about 90% recorded once. Sequencing was carried out using PBMCs. The receptors were sampled from a woman younger than 35 in good health and CMV-seropositive. Both conserved end residues are part of each CDR3. The D gene is left open where the match is weak. Not every row has a clone size; where given, it reads once, few, many or a size class.

len: 18; d_gene: TRBD1; j_gene: TRBJ2-2; abundance: .; v_gene: TRBV9; CDR3aa: CASSLSDRDNFQPGELFF; CDR3nt: TGTGCCAGCAGCCTAAGCGACAGGGATAACTTCCAGCCCGGGGAGCTGTTTTTT
len: 13; d_gene: .; j_gene: TRBJ2-5; abundance: .; v_gene: TRBV7-7; CDR3aa: CASSLSLWETQYF; CDR3nt: TGTGCTAGCAGCTTATCCCTATGGGAGACCCAGTACTTC
len: 14; d_gene: TRBD1; j_gene: TRBJ1-1; abundance: medium-sized; v_gene: TRBV7-9; CDR3aa: CASSLVRQGEKAFF; CDR3nt: TGTGCCAGCAGCTTAGTTAGACAGGGGGAGAAAGCTTTCTTT
len: 17; d_gene: TRBD2; j_gene: TRBJ2-2; abundance: .; v_gene: TRBV5-1; CDR3aa: CASSPGSGGLNTGELFF; CDR3nt: TGCGCCAGCAGCCCGGGGAGCGGGGGCCTAAACACCGGGGAGCTGTTTTTT
len: 12; d_gene: .; j_gene: TRBJ1-2; abundance: .; v_gene: TRBV2; CDR3aa: CASSEVVYGYTF; CDR3nt: TGTGCCAGCAGTGAAGTAGTGTATGGCTACACCTTC
len: 20; d_gene: .; j_gene: TRBJ2-3; abundance: .; v_gene: TRBV19; CDR3aa: CASSPARPNAVRWKSDTQYF; CDR3nt: TGTGCCAGTAGTCCTGCCCGGCCCAACGCGGTGAGGTGGAAGTCAGATACGCAGTATTTT
len: 17; d_gene: TRBD1; j_gene: TRBJ1-5; abundance: .; v_gene: TRBV4-1; CDR3aa: CASSQEGGTGGNQPQHF; CDR3nt: TGCGCCAGCAGCCAAGAAGGGGGGACAGGCGGCAATCAGCCCCAGCATTTT
len: 13; d_gene: .; j_gene: TRBJ1-1; abundance: .; v_gene: TRBV5-6; CDR3aa: CASSLVRGMGAFF; CDR3nt: TGTGCCAGCAGCTTGGTTCGGGGAATGGGAGCTTTCTTT
len: 15; d_gene: .; j_gene: TRBJ2-5; abundance: .; v_gene: TRBV28; CDR3aa: CASSLYSNQGETQYF; CDR3nt: TGTGCCAGCAGTTTATATTCGAACCAGGGTGAGACCCAGTACTTC
len: 17; d_gene: TRBD1; j_gene: TRBJ2-2; abundance: .; v_gene: TRBV13; CDR3aa: CASSAGQGARDTGELFF; CDR3nt: TGTGCCAGCAGCGCAGGACAGGGGGCGCGGGACACCGGGGAGCTGTTTTTT
len: 20; d_gene: .; j_gene: TRBJ1-6; abundance: .; v_gene: TRBV10-1; CDR3aa: CASSEPSQGHITNYNSPLHF; CDR3nt: TGCGCCAGCAGTGAACCTTCACAGGGACATATTACTAACTATAATTCACCCCTCCACTTT
len: 13; d_gene: .; j_gene: TRBJ2-2; abundance: .; v_gene: TRBV7-7; CDR3aa: CASSLIRGGELFF; CDR3nt: TGTGCTAGCAGCTTAATTCGCGGCGGGGAGCTGTTTTTT
len: 16; d_gene: TRBD1; j_gene: TRBJ2-7; abundance: .; v_gene: TRBV2; CDR3aa: CASIVPPGTGSYEQYF; CDR3nt: TGTGCCAGTATCGTCCCCCCCGGGACAGGGTCCTACGAGCAGTACTTC
len: 15; d_gene: TRBD1; j_gene: TRBJ2-2; abundance: once; v_gene: TRBV5-4; CDR3aa: CASSLEDRDTGELFF; CDR3nt: TGTGCCAGCAGCTTGGAAGACAGGGACACCGGGGAGCTGTTTTTT
len: 13; d_gene: TRBD1; j_gene: TRBJ1-1; abundance: .; v_gene: TRBV28; CDR3aa: CASRTFTGAEAFF; CDR3nt: TGTGCCAGCAGGACATTTACAGGGGCTGAAGCTTTCTTT
len: 15; d_gene: .; j_gene: TRBJ2-5; abundance: .; v_gene: TRBV7-9; CDR3aa: CASSLVSGLQETQYF; CDR3nt: TGTGCCAGCAGCTTAGTGTCAGGGCTACAAGAGACCCAGTACTTC
len: 15; d_gene: .; j_gene: TRBJ1-1; abundance: once; v_gene: TRBV7-2; CDR3aa: CASSLRGSGNTEAFF; CDR3nt: TGTGCCAGCAGCCTTAGGGGCTCCGGAAACACTGAAGCTTTCTTT
len: 15; d_gene: .; j_gene: TRBJ1-2; abundance: .; v_gene: TRBV4-1; CDR3aa: CASSQAPQTLYGYTF; CDR3nt: TGCGCCAGCAGCCAAGCCCCCCAGACTCTGTATGGCTACACCTTC
len: 18; d_gene: TRBD2; j_gene: TRBJ2-7; abundance: .; v_gene: TRBV5-4; CDR3aa: CASRHTSPLAEITYEQYF; CDR3nt: TGTGCCAGCAGGCACACCTCCCCGCTAGCGGAGATAACCTACGAGCAGTACTTC
len: 15; d_gene: TRBD1; j_gene: TRBJ1-4; abundance: .; v_gene: TRBV27; CDR3aa: CASSLSGTVYEKLFF; CDR3nt: TGTGCCAGCAGTTTATCCGGGACAGTGTATGAAAAACTGTTTTTT
len: 15; d_gene: .; j_gene: TRBJ2-1; abundance: .; v_gene: TRBV28; CDR3aa: CASSLDQRLYNEQFF; CDR3nt: TGTGCCAGCAGTTTAGACCAGCGGCTCTACAATGAGCAGTTCTTC
len: 16; d_gene: TRBD2; j_gene: TRBJ2-1; abundance: .; v_gene: TRBV19; CDR3aa: CASSIFGSGFENEQFF; CDR3nt: TGTGCCAGTAGTATCTTTGGTAGCGGGTTTGAGAATGAGCAGTTCTTC
len: 16; d_gene: TRBD2; j_gene: TRBJ2-5; abundance: few; v_gene: TRBV30; CDR3aa: CAWSVRAGGNQETQYF; CDR3nt: TGTGCCTGGAGTGTACGAGCGGGGGGGAACCAAGAGACCCAGTACTTC
len: 15; d_gene: TRBD1; j_gene: TRBJ2-3; abundance: once; v_gene: TRBV2; CDR3aa: CASMTRDRYTDTQYF; CDR3nt: TGTGCCAGCATGACCAGGGACAGATACACAGATACGCAGTATTTT
len: 15; d_gene: TRBD1; j_gene: TRBJ2-7; abundance: .; v_gene: TRBV5-1; CDR3aa: CASSSLRDSPYEQYF; CDR3nt: TGCGCCAGCAGCTCCCTCCGGGACAGCCCCTACGAGCAGTACTTC
len: 15; d_gene: TRBD1; j_gene: TRBJ2-7; abundance: once; v_gene: TRBV5-4; CDR3aa: CASSQPGQGFYEQYF; CDR3nt: TGTGCCAGCAGCCAACCGGGACAGGGCTTTTACGAGCAGTACTTC
len: 16; d_gene: .; j_gene: TRBJ2-7; abundance: .; v_gene: TRBV28; CDR3aa: CASSLSGQGSRGEQYF; CDR3nt: TGTGCCAGCAGTTTATCAGGCCAGGGGTCGAGGGGCGAGCAGTACTTC
len: 15; d_gene: .; j_gene: TRBJ2-7; abundance: .; v_gene: TRBV13; CDR3aa: CASSLLMGGPYEQYF; CDR3nt: TGTGCCAGCAGCTTGTTGATGGGGGGGCCCTACGAGCAGTACTTC
len: 15; d_gene: .; j_gene: TRBJ1-1; abundance: .; v_gene: TRBV9; CDR3aa: CASSVDPGEGTEAFF; CDR3nt: TGTGCCAGCAGCGTAGATCCAGGGGAGGGCACTGAAGCTTTCTTT
len: 15; d_gene: .; j_gene: TRBJ2-7; abundance: .; v_gene: TRBV5-1; CDR3aa: CASSLAGIFAYEQYF; CDR3nt: TGCGCCAGCAGCTTGGCCGGGATATTCGCCTACGAGCAGTACTTC
len: 17; d_gene: .; j_gene: TRBJ2-7; abundance: .; v_gene: TRBV29-1; CDR3aa: CSVDGVGADGSSYEQYF; CDR3nt: TGCAGCGTTGATGGAGTAGGAGCGGATGGGAGCTCCTACGAGCAGTACTTC
len: 16; d_gene: .; j_gene: TRBJ2-3; abundance: once; v_gene: TRBV6-5; CDR3aa: CASSYSYRGNTDTQYF; CDR3nt: TGTGCCAGCAGTTACTCGTATCGGGGGAACACAGATACGCAGTATTTT
len: 14; d_gene: .; j_gene: TRBJ1-3; abundance: .; v_gene: TRBV28; CDR3aa: CASSLWDSRNTIYF; CDR3nt: TGTGCCAGCAGTTTATGGGACAGTAGAAACACCATATATTTT
len: 14; d_gene: TRBD1; j_gene: TRBJ1-5; abundance: .; v_gene: TRBV6-5; CDR3aa: CASSSGQGNQPQHF; CDR3nt: TGTGCCAGCAGTTCCGGACAGGGTAATCAGCCCCAGCATTTT
len: 14; d_gene: .; j_gene: TRBJ2-1; abundance: once; v_gene: TRBV9; CDR3aa: CASSVGGVRSEQFF; CDR3nt: TGTGCCAGCAGCGTAGGAGGTGTTCGTAGTGAGCAGTTCTTC
len: 14; d_gene: TRBD1; j_gene: TRBJ2-1; abundance: once; v_gene: TRBV19; CDR3aa: CASSIDRGYNEQFF; CDR3nt: TGTGCCAGTAGTATAGACAGGGGGTACAATGAGCAGTTCTTC
len: 14; d_gene: .; j_gene: TRBJ1-2; abundance: .; v_gene: TRBV4-1; CDR3aa: CASRRWGSGYGYTF; CDR3nt: TGCGCCAGCAGGCGGTGGGGCAGCGGGTATGGCTACACCTTC
len: 17; d_gene: TRBD1; j_gene: TRBJ1-5; abundance: once; v_gene: TRBV7-8; CDR3aa: CASSPTGVLDSNQPQHF; CDR3nt: TGTGCCAGCAGCCCTACAGGGGTACTGGACAGCAATCAGCCCCAGCATTTT
len: 18; d_gene: TRBD2; j_gene: TRBJ2-2; abundance: .; v_gene: TRBV7-9; CDR3aa: CASSSSGRAGVGTGELFF; CDR3nt: TGTGCCAGCAGCTCCAGCGGGAGGGCCGGTGTCGGCACCGGGGAGCTGTTTTTT
len: 13; d_gene: .; j_gene: TRBJ1-5; abundance: .; v_gene: TRBV18; CDR3aa: CASSPGGAEPQHF; CDR3nt: TGTGCCAGCTCACCGGGGGGGGCTGAGCCCCAGCATTTT